These 5 T cell receptor beta chains came from one sample sequenced in a study of blood T cell repertoires in COVID-19. Here immunoSEQ multiplex PCR was the method, and the copy in TCRdb shows in-frame clones only, minus some. The data show 250,000 to 300,000 clones, approximately 90% seen once. The specimen was peripheral blood. Receptor source: a woman in her sixties or seventies with acute or convalescent COVID-19.

The V call is TRBV21-1, the J call TRBJ1-1; the DNA was not used to check the table's D call, TRBD1. TRBV21-1 is a known pseudogene. CDR3 length equals 16 residues. In DNA, the CDR3 is TGTGCCAGCAGCAAGTTAAAAAGGACAGGGGACACTGAAGCTTTCTTT. It codes for CASSKLKRTGDTEAFF.

The chain recombines TRBV6-2 or TRBV6-3 with TRBJ1-5, with 8 positions matching TRBD1. Germline CDR1 is MNHEY and CDR2 is SVGEGT. The ends lost 6 bases at V and 4 bases at J; junction bases unmatched: 8. The CDR3 has 15 amino acids. The CDR3 loop reads CASSAGGARNQPQHF. CDR3 sequence (DNA): TGTGCCAGCAGCGCAGGGGGCGCGCGAAATCAGCCCCAGCATTTT.

V is TRBV7-2 and J is TRBJ2-1, with TRBD2 matching over 12 bases. The CDR3 length is 16 residues. Trimming cost V 5 bases and J 10 bases; bases outside gene matches: 12. CDR1 is SGHTA and CDR2 is FQGNSA in the germline V gene. CDR3 sequence: CASSQRLAGATLEQFF. The DNA of the CDR3 is TGTGCCAGCAGCCAACGACTAGCGGGGGCAACCCTGGAGCAGTTCTTC.

This rearrangement joins TRBV24-1 to TRBJ1-5; D might be TRBD1 (6 bases). The CDR3 runs to 16 residues. Trimming pared 3 bases from V and 9 bases from J, leaving 20 bases between. In germline, CDR1 is KGHDR, CDR2 SFDVKD. CDR3 protein: CATSDGLGGWGRPQHF. CDR3 DNA: TGTGCCACCAGTGATGGGCTTGGGGGCTGGGGGAGGCCCCAGCATTTT.

V gene TRBV10-3 combines with J gene TRBJ1-2, with TRBD1 matching over 7 bases. Germline trimming cut 4 bases from V and 4 bases from J; bases unmatched to any gene: 3. Per germline, CDR1 ENHRY and CDR2 SYGVKD. The CDR3 spans 13 residues. The CDR3 sequence: CAISGQGSYGYTF. The CDR3 bases are TGTGCCATCAGTGGACAGGGCTCCTATGGCTACACCTTC.